The clone carrying this TCR beta chain appeared a single time. The sample comes from a study of blood T cell repertoires in COVID-19. Study details: Whether acute or convalescent, the COVID-19 samples came from the United States, Italy and Spain. The analysed material was cDNA or gDNA that came from T cells, B-cell-depleted T cells, or PBMCs.

The CDR3 covers 17 residues. Germline CDR1 MNHEY, CDR2 SVGEGT. V was clipped by 0 bases and J by 5 bases; unmatched bases: 6. The authors' processing: Estimates of nucleated cell counts were drawn from the amplification of reference gene primers. Data came from immunoSEQ multiplex PCR; TCRdb stores just in-frame clones and leaves some out. V and J calls and clone size follow that table, whereas D and trimming were derived from the DNA. The data show some 82,000 clones, around 81% seen once. The clonotype originates from a man at least 80 years old with acute or convalescent COVID-19. The chain couples TRBV6-2 or TRBV6-3 to TRBJ2-3; 12 nucleotides line up with TRBD2. Sequenced: peripheral blood. The CDR3 nucleotides read TGTGCCAGCAGTTACTCGTCGACTAGCGGGAGAATAGATACGCAGTATTTT. Translation gives CASSYSSTSGRIDTQYF.